This TCR beta chain was captured by sequencing in a study of T cell repertoires in cytomegalovirus infection. Overall study context: Newly reported HLA-C-restricted and thoroughly characterized HLA-B-restricted CMV epitopes were employed. Based on public TCR beta signatures, there were indications of CMV infection and of a matching HLA type. General study points: HLA-C-restricted CMV clonotypes gave the most frequent clonotype in two of eight donors.

CDR3 size: 18 residues. Looked up from germline, CDR1 is MNHEY and CDR2 is SMNVEV (reference sequence). V lost 7 bases, J lost 3 bases, and 28 bases lay in between. Concerning this clonotype: What it binds is unknown.

Each CDR3 protein is one row after TCRdb ran MiXCR on the reads. Of about 830,000 distinct CDR3 sequences in the sample, 30% to 35% were seen once. The material sequenced was cultured CD8+ T cells from PBMCs, taken from culture after CMV antigen stimulation. This clonotype was sampled from a human donor in good health (CMV status not recorded). Some clones in this sample may be carry-over from other donors' samples. The chain couples TRBV27 to TRBJ2-7, with a weak D call TRBD1 (5 bases). The CDR3 protein is CASNQEGAASFWNYEQYF. DNA of the CDR3: TGTGCCAGCAATCAAGAAGGGGCCGCCTCCTTCTGGAACTACGAGCAGTACTTC.